The subject of this entry is one T cell receptor (beta chain). What it binds is unknown. These data belong to a study of long-term antiretroviral therapy in people with HIV. Whole-study findings and limits: Transplant-donor-level diversity was not reached after ART, though diversity increased.

Germline V gives CDR1 MNHEY, CDR2 SMNVEV (reference sequence). CDR3 size: 15 residues. V was pared by 6 bases and J by 2 bases, with 17 bases between. With survey level as its setting, the immunoSEQ assay was v3.0. Assay used: immunoSEQ multiplex PCR; TCRdb lists only in-frame clones, some missing. The data show 25,000 to 35,000 clones, with 88% seen just once and roughly 4.1% held by the top ten. This receptor was taken from a woman in her late teens or twenties with HIV. Sequencing used unsorted PBMCs, obtained 0.5 years after starting antiretroviral therapy. The chain carries TRBV27 and TRBJ2-7, with D maybe TRBD1 (5 bases). CDR3 loop: CASRIATDPTYEQYF. For the CDR3, the DNA is TGTGCCAGCAGGATCGCGACAGACCCGACCTACGAGCAGTACTTC.